This T cell receptor (beta chain) was captured by sequencing in a study of blood T cell repertoires in COVID-19. The overall study: T cells, B-cell-depleted T cells, or PBMCs supplied cDNA or gDNA.

Under the authors' procedure: Estimation of nucleated cell counts relied on the amplification of reference gene primers. TCRdb keeps only in-frame clones here, not all; method: immunoSEQ multiplex PCR. V and J calls and clone size are copied from that table; D and trimming were computed from the DNA. The table has some 210,000 clones, roughly 90% seen once. The CDR3 length is 17 residues. Germline V CDR1 and CDR2: LNHDA, SQIVND (reference sequence). The J segment lost 3 bases and the V segment lost 6 bases, leaving 11 bases of the junction unmatched. This TCR came from a middle-aged woman who had recovered from COVID-19. Sequences were obtained from peripheral blood. The chain uses TRBV19 and TRBJ2-2; 9 nucleotides match TRBD2. CDR3 DNA: TGTGCCAGTAGCCGAGCCCCTACTAGCGGGTACACCGGGGAGCTGTTTTTT. Its protein is CASSRAPTSGYTGELFF.